The 5 T cell receptor beta chains below all came from one sample that was sequenced in a study of CD4 T cells in relation to SARS-CoV-2 and coronaviruses. These receptors' targets are unknown. TCRdb's table, derived via immunoSEQ multiplex PCR, lists solely in-frame clones and lacks some. This table has tens of thousands of clones, over 75% appearing once. Material: naive CD4+ T cells from PBMCs, cultured in vitro. Subset specified: naive CD4+ T cells isolated by negative enrichment. The source is an adult with COVID-19.

The V gene is TRBV5-6, the J gene TRBJ2-5; 11 bases agree with TRBD2. Germline V gene data show CDR1 as SGHDT and CDR2 as YYEEEE. V gave up 4 bases and J gave up 4 bases; unmatched junction bases: 12. The length of the CDR3 is 17 residues. As DNA, the CDR3 is TGTGCCAGCAGCCGGTTTAGCGGGAGGGCGAGTGGAGAGACCCAGTACTTC. It codes for CASSRFSGRASGETQYF.

The J gene is TRBJ2-3, the V gene TRBV11-1; 11 bases match TRBD1. V was clipped by 5 bases and J by 5 bases; unmatched bases: 3. From germline, CDR1 is SGHAT and CDR2 FQDESV (reference sequence). This CDR3 region has 14 residues. The CDR3 nucleotides read TGTGCCAGCAGCCCGGGACAGGGGGAAGATACGCAGTATTTT. This translates into CASSPGQGEDTQYF.

This rearrangement joins TRBV5-1 to TRBJ2-1, with 7 bases that match TRBD1. Germline trimming cut 4 bases from V and 7 bases from J; bases unmatched to any gene: 14. The CDR3 is 16 amino acids. The germline V gene encodes CDR1 SGHRS and CDR2 YFSETQ. The CDR3 here is CASSLADRIDLNEQFF. CDR3 bases: TGCGCCAGCAGCCTCGCGGACAGGATTGACTTAAATGAGCAGTTCTTC. The entire variable domain, with the rest obtained from reference TRBV5-1 and TRBJ2-1, is as follows: KAGVTQTPRYLIKTRGQQVTLSCSPISGHRSVSWYQQTPGQGLQFLFEYFSETQRNKGNFPGRFSGRQFSNSRSEMNVSTLELGDSALYLCASSLADRIDLNEQFFGPGTRLTVL.

The chain joins TRBV5-1 to TRBJ1-4; a possible D gene is TRBD1 (6 bases). V was clipped by 4 bases and J by 4 bases, with 11 bases between them. The CDR3 length is 14 residues. Looked up from germline, CDR1 is SGHRS and CDR2 is YFSETQ. The CDR3 DNA reads TGCGCCAGCAGCCTGGGACAACTTAATGAAAAACTGTTTTTT. This sequence encodes CASSLGQLNEKLFF.

The gene calls are TRBV29-1 and TRBJ1-1; D gene uncertain. V lost 7 bases and J 0 bases, leaving 12 bases between the germline ends. Germline V gene lookup returns CDR1 SQVTM and CDR2 ANQGSEA. CDR3 size: 13 residues. CDR3 DNA sequence: TGCAGCGAGGTGAGTCGCATGAACACTGAAGCTTTCTTT. It codes for CSEVSRMNTEAFF.